Listed below are T cell receptor beta chains from one sample, sequenced in a study of PD-L1 blockade in urothelial cancer. The data were produced by immunoSEQ multiplex PCR, yet TCRdb's version contains in-frame clones alone and is incomplete. This sample has some 74,000 clones, with 85% found just once. The sample in question was PBMCs, obtained around atezolizumab (anti-PD-L1) treatment. The receptors come from a man in his forties with urothelial cancer. Both conserved end residues are trimmed from each CDR3.

CDR3 protein,V gene
ASSRGPRAYEQY,TRBV27
ASSVSLNTEAF,TRBV9
ASSYTSRGSSYT,TRBV6-5
ATLDRVTYEQY,TRBV25-1
ASSPPRGQGNQPQH,TRBV18
ASSSWGDAVSWGYT,TRBV27
ASSSSNEQF,TRBV4-1
ASSPELAMNTEAF,TRBV7-8
ASSPGQLDDTQY,TRBV4-3
ASSKGLRYGVYDSGANVLT,TRBV21-1
AISVWRERGSYEQY,TRBV10-3
ASSLSAGADQETQY,TRBV7-3
ASSLAGTGAGNTIY,TRBV5-1
ASCLGGGQGGRNEQF,TRBV5-6
SVQTSGSETQY,TRBV29-1
ASIGLAGVEQF,TRBV27
ATTGVGTWDRGGLNEQY,TRBV28
ASSLESGKRSYNEQF,TRBV5-1
ASVAGGLGEQY,TRBV28
ASGAKRETQY,TRBV28
ASRNTSAQH,TRBV28
ASSQDSGGRTDTQY,TRBV4-3
ASSLAGGGTEAF,TRBV5-4
ASSLQEPYNEQF,TRBV5-6
ASSPAGEGNTIY,TRBV25-1
ASSHPTGGGYT,TRBV14
ASSLTRESWSEQY,TRBV7-3
ASSQGQPNTEAF,TRBV4-1
ASSYSSGPMNTEAF,TRBV6-5
ASSREGVSPEKLF,TRBV5-4
ASRTGQGFTGELF,TRBV25-1
ASSITSSTSDEQY,TRBV9
ATSTPDLGGGPQH,TRBV15
ASRRDSYYT,TRBV19
ASREGDRESNEQF,TRBV28